This T cell receptor (beta chain) was captured by sequencing in a study of CD8+CD57+ T cells in acquired aplastic anemia. As to this clonotype: The antigen is not known. A read error is possible here, since a much larger clone lies one base away.

Study-level points and caveats: For CD8+ Simpson's diversity, patients and controls showed no significant difference.

In patients chosen for sequencing, flow cytometry had shown CD8+CD57+ cell expansion. Investigators profiled TCR beta VDJ and CDR3 from genomic DNA template. Each CDR3 protein is one row after TCRdb ran MiXCR on the reads. The sample records some 170,000 distinct CDR3 sequences, around 50% being singletons. Trimming removed 6 bases from V and 4 bases from J, with 15 bases in between. This CDR3 is built from 14 residues. Germline CDR1 and CDR2: MNHNS and SASEGT. The V call is TRBV6-1, the J call TRBJ1-2, with D uncertain. This TCR was recovered from a human donor with aplastic anemia. The specimen sequenced was sorted CD4+, CD8+, or CD8+CD57+ T cells (not recorded which) from PBMCs. The CDR3 is CASRARIGAYGYTF. The CDR3, as DNA: TGTGCCAGCAGAGCCAGGATAGGTGCCTATGGCTACACCTTC.